This T cell receptor beta chain was retrieved from a study of cytomegalovirus exposure and HLA in healthy donors. The study ran its PCR with 60 Vbeta and 13 Jbeta primers. TCRdb's copy holds only in-frame clones and misses some; the assay was immunoSEQ multiplex PCR. This table holds 150,000 to 200,000 clones, around 81% found once. Germline lookup yields CDR1 WNHNN and CDR2 SYGVQD (reference sequence). Trimming took 6 bases from V and 3 from J, leaving 14 bases between them. The CDR3 totals 14 residues. The genes are TRBV10-1 and TRBJ1-2, with D maybe TRBD1 (5 bases). The source is a woman aged 30 to 39 in good health and CMV-seronegative. Sequenced: PBMCs. The CDR3 DNA follows: TGCGCCAGCAGGCTGGGGGGAGGCTACTATGGCTACACCTTC. It encodes CASRLGGGYYGYTF.